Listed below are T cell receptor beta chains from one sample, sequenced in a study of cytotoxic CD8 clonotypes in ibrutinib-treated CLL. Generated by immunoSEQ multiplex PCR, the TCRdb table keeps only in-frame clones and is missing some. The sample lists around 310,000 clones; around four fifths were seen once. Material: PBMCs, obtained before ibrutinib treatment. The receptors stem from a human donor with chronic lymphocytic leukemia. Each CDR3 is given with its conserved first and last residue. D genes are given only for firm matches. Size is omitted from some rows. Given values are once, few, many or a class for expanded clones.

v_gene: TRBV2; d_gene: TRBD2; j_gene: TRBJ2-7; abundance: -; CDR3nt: TGTGCCAGCAGTTCCGGACTAGCGGGAGCATACGAGCAGTACTTC; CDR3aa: CASSSGLAGAYEQYF
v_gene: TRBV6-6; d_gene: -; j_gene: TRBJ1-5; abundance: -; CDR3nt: TGTGCCAGCAGTTACTCGAGGATCGGACAGCCCCAGCATTTT; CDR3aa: CASSYSRIGQPQHF
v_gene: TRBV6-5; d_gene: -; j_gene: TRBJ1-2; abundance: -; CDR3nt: TGTGCCAGCAAAGTCTATGGCTACACCTTC; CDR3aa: CASKVYGYTF
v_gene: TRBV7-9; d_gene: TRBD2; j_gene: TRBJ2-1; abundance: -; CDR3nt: TGTGCCAGCAGCGTAACTAGCGGGATTAATGAGCAGTTCTTC; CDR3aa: CASSVTSGINEQFF
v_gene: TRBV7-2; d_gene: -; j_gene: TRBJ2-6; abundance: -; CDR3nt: TGTGCCAGCAGCCCTCGGGGGTCTGGGGCCAACGTCCTGACTTTC; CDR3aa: CASSPRGSGANVLTF
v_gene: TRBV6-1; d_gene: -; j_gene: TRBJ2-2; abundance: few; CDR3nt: TGTGCCAGCGAGAGAGGGAGTTGGAACGGGGAGCTGTTTTTT; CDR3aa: CASERGSWNGELFF
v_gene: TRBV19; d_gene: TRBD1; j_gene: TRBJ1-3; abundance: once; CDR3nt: TGTGCCAGTAGTATAGTAGAGACGGACAGGGACCCTGGAAACACCATATATTTT; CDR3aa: CASSIVETDRDPGNTIYF
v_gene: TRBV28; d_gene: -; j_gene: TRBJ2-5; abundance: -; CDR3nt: TGTGCCAGCAGTTTCATGGATTTAGAGACCCAGTACTTC; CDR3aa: CASSFMDLETQYF
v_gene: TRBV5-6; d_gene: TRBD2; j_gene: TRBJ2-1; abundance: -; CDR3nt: TGTGCCAGCAGCTGGGACTATCAGCGTCGGGGTAATGAGCAGTTCTTC; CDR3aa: CASSWDYQRRGNEQFF
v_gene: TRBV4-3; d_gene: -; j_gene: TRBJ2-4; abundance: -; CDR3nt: TGCGCCAGCAGCCAAGATCCGTTCAAAAACATTCAGTACTTC; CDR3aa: CASSQDPFKNIQYF
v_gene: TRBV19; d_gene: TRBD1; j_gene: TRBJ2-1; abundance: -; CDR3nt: TGTGCCAGTAGTAACAGGGGCAGGGGTGATTCCAATGAGCAGTTCTTC; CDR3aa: CASSNRGRGDSNEQFF
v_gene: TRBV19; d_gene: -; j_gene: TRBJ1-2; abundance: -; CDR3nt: TGTGCCAGTACCGCGGGGGGGAGGAATGGCTACACCTTC; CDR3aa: CASTAGGRNGYTF
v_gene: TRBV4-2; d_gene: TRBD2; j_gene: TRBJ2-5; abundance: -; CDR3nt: TGTGCCAGCAGCCAAGCGGGCACTAGCGGGGTAGCCGCACAAGAGACCCAGTACTTC; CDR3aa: CASSQAGTSGVAAQETQYF
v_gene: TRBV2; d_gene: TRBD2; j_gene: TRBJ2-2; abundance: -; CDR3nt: TGTGCCAGCAGTAAACTAGCGGGGGAGAACACCGGGGAGCTGTTTTTT; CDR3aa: CASSKLAGENTGELFF
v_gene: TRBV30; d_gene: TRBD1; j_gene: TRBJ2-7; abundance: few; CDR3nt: TGTGCCTGGGGGAGACAGGGGATGTTGCCCGAGCAGTACTTC; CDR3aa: CAWGRQGMLPEQYF
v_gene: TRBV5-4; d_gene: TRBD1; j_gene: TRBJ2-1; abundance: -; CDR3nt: TGTGCCAGCAGCCCGGACAGGGGATCCCACAATGAGCAGTTCTTC; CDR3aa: CASSPDRGSHNEQFF
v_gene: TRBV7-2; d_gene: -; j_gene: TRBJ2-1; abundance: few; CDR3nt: TGTGCCAGCAGCGTCTCCTCGAGCTCCTACAATGAGCAGTTCTTC; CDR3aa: CASSVSSSSYNEQFF